This T cell receptor beta chain derives from a study of T cells in Graves' hyperthyroidism and ophthalmopathy. Study in general: Peripheral blood samples were taken at initial diagnosis, prior to any treatment.

Every diagnosis used clinical symptoms, serum thyroxine and TRAb, thyroid ultrasound and orbital computed tomography. This sample holds PBMCs from 8.5 to 10 ml fresh peripheral blood. This clonotype has at least ten counts. What it binds is not known. TCR beta CDR3 regions were amplified from RNA transcripts. The primer set for the first-round RT-PCR of the TCR CDR3 was HTBI. TCRdb re-derived calls from the multiplex PCR reads in MiXCR, one entry per CDR3 protein. The repertoire includes fewer than 550,000 distinct CDR3 sequences, approximately 15% of them detected once, and 12% to 15% sits in the top ten. V was cut by 6 bases and J by 3 bases, with 23 bases left in between. The CDR3 loop spans 17 amino acids. General study results and limits: Within blood appeared most thyroid clonotypes that had expanded above 0.001.

The sequence derives from a woman younger than 30 with Graves' hyperthyroidism. V usage is TRBV12-3 or TRBV12-4 and J usage is TRBJ1-2; no reliable D call. Sequenced: blood. In nucleotides, the CDR3 is TGTGCCAGCAGCGCCAGCTTAGGGCTCTCCGCCGACTATGGCTACACCTTC. Its translation is CASSASLGLSADYGYTF.